Listed below are T cell receptor beta chains from one sample, sequenced in a study of cytomegalovirus exposure and HLA in healthy donors. Measured with immunoSEQ multiplex PCR; TCRdb has only the in-frame clones, and not every one. The data contain 150,000 to 200,000 clones, around 80% of them singletons. The sample comprised PBMCs. These receptors were collected from a woman aged 40 to 50 in good health and CMV-seronegative. Both conserved end residues are part of each CDR3. Fields, in order: D gene, V gene, J gene, clone size, CDR3 DNA, CDR3 protein. The D gene is left open where the match is weak. The size entry is marked missing in some rows and otherwise reads once, few, many or a size class.

d_gene: NA
v_gene: TRBV19
j_gene: TRBJ1-5
abundance: NA
CDR3nt: TGTGCCAGTACCCCCGACAGGCTGAGCAATCAGCCCCAGCATTTT
CDR3aa: CASTPDRLSNQPQHF

d_gene: NA
v_gene: TRBV6-1
j_gene: TRBJ1-2
abundance: NA
CDR3nt: TGTGCCAGCAGTGAAGCAGGGGGAAGTTTGGCTAACTATGGCTACACCTTC
CDR3aa: CASSEAGGSLANYGYTF

d_gene: NA
v_gene: TRBV7-2
j_gene: TRBJ2-3
abundance: once
CDR3nt: TGTGCCAGCAGCAGGATTGGGCCAGATACGCAGTATTTT
CDR3aa: CASSRIGPDTQYF

d_gene: NA
v_gene: TRBV6-6
j_gene: TRBJ1-1
abundance: few
CDR3nt: TGTGCCAGCAGTTACGAGACATACAAAGCTTTCTTT
CDR3aa: CASSYETYKAFF

d_gene: NA
v_gene: TRBV19
j_gene: TRBJ2-3
abundance: NA
CDR3nt: TGTGCCAGTAGTTCCCGGGACATGGGCACAGATACGCAGTATTTT
CDR3aa: CASSSRDMGTDTQYF

d_gene: TRBD2
v_gene: TRBV7-2
j_gene: TRBJ2-3
abundance: NA
CDR3nt: TGTGCCAGCAGCTTCTATAGCGGGAGCCGCACAGATACGCAGTATTTT
CDR3aa: CASSFYSGSRTDTQYF

d_gene: NA
v_gene: TRBV27
j_gene: TRBJ1-2
abundance: NA
CDR3nt: TGTGCCAGCAGTTCAAACGGACGGGGGAGGGGTGGCTACACCTTC
CDR3aa: CASSSNGRGRGGYTF

d_gene: NA
v_gene: TRBV11-3
j_gene: TRBJ2-7
abundance: NA
CDR3nt: TGTGCCAGCAGTATCACCGGCTACGAGCAGTACTTC
CDR3aa: CASSITGYEQYF

d_gene: NA
v_gene: TRBV27
j_gene: TRBJ1-1
abundance: NA
CDR3nt: TGTGCCAGCAGCCCGAGGCGGAACACTGAAGCTTTCTTT
CDR3aa: CASSPRRNTEAFF

d_gene: NA
v_gene: TRBV7-9
j_gene: TRBJ2-2
abundance: NA
CDR3nt: TGTGCCAGCAACCGGGACATGGACACCGGGGAGCTGTTTTTT
CDR3aa: CASNRDMDTGELFF

d_gene: TRBD1
v_gene: TRBV2
j_gene: TRBJ1-5
abundance: few
CDR3nt: TGTGCCAGCAGTCAGGAGGGACAGGGGATGGCCAAGCCCCAGCATTTT
CDR3aa: CASSQEGQGMAKPQHF

d_gene: TRBD1
v_gene: TRBV18
j_gene: TRBJ2-7
abundance: NA
CDR3nt: TGTGCCAGCTCCCGGACAGGGGACACCTACGAGCAGTACTTC
CDR3aa: CASSRTGDTYEQYF

d_gene: TRBD1
v_gene: TRBV30
j_gene: TRBJ1-2
abundance: NA
CDR3nt: TGTGCCTGGAGGATGGCAGGGGGCTTTGGCTACACCTTC
CDR3aa: CAWRMAGGFGYTF

d_gene: NA
v_gene: TRBV7-8
j_gene: TRBJ2-7
abundance: NA
CDR3nt: TGTGCCAAGCAGAAGGCGGCATACGAGCAGTACTTC
CDR3aa: CAKQKAAYEQYF

d_gene: NA
v_gene: TRBV18
j_gene: TRBJ2-7
abundance: NA
CDR3nt: TGTGCCAGCTCACCAGGGAGAGGCTACTACGAGCAGTACTTC
CDR3aa: CASSPGRGYYEQYF

d_gene: TRBD1
v_gene: TRBV7-2
j_gene: TRBJ1-3
abundance: NA
CDR3nt: TGTGCCAGCAGCTTAGGGCCCCGACAGGGAGGAAACACCATATATTTT
CDR3aa: CASSLGPRQGGNTIYF

d_gene: NA
v_gene: TRBV7-3
j_gene: TRBJ2-1
abundance: NA
CDR3nt: TGTGCCAGCAGCTTGGGAGTAGGGTACAATGAGCAGTTCTTC
CDR3aa: CASSLGVGYNEQFF

d_gene: TRBD1
v_gene: TRBV4-2
j_gene: TRBJ2-3
abundance: few
CDR3nt: TGTGCCAGCAGCCAGGACACAGGGGTACCAGATACGCAGTATTTT
CDR3aa: CASSQDTGVPDTQYF

d_gene: TRBD1
v_gene: TRBV11-3
j_gene: TRBJ2-1
abundance: NA
CDR3nt: TGTGCCAGCAGCTCCCTCGGGACAGGGGTTAACAATGAGCAGTTCTTC
CDR3aa: CASSSLGTGVNNEQFF

d_gene: TRBD2
v_gene: TRBV7-6
j_gene: TRBJ2-1
abundance: NA
CDR3nt: TGTGCCAGCAGCCTGACGCCGGGAGGGGCGGAGGAGCAGTTCTTC
CDR3aa: CASSLTPGGAEEQFF

d_gene: NA
v_gene: TRBV6-1
j_gene: TRBJ2-7
abundance: NA
CDR3nt: TGTGCCAGCACACGGGACTCCTCCGAGCAGTACTTC
CDR3aa: CASTRDSSEQYF

d_gene: NA
v_gene: TRBV7-3
j_gene: TRBJ1-1
abundance: NA
CDR3nt: TGTGCCAGCAGCCCCCCGGCGGCGATGAACACTGAAGCTTTCTTT
CDR3aa: CASSPPAAMNTEAFF

d_gene: NA
v_gene: TRBV6-4
j_gene: TRBJ1-2
abundance: NA
CDR3nt: TGTGCCAGCAGTGGGCTCCCCCTCAGGGACTTGGGCTACACCTTC
CDR3aa: CASSGLPLRDLGYTF

d_gene: NA
v_gene: TRBV20-1
j_gene: TRBJ2-3
abundance: NA
CDR3nt: TGCAGTGCAGCCCCTAGGGATACGCAGTATTTT
CDR3aa: CSAAPRDTQYF

d_gene: TRBD2
v_gene: TRBV5-4
j_gene: TRBJ2-2
abundance: NA
CDR3nt: TGTGCCAGCAGCCCCGGACTAGCGGGAGGGGTGGCCGGGGAGCTGTTTTTT
CDR3aa: CASSPGLAGGVAGELFF

d_gene: TRBD1
v_gene: TRBV27
j_gene: TRBJ1-2
abundance: NA
CDR3nt: TGTGCCAGCAGAGAGACAGGGGGCGTTGGCTATGGCTACACCTTC
CDR3aa: CASRETGGVGYGYTF

d_gene: NA
v_gene: TRBV5-1
j_gene: TRBJ1-4
abundance: NA
CDR3nt: TGCGCCAGCAGCTTGAACAGGGTTGATGAAAAACTGTTTTTT
CDR3aa: CASSLNRVDEKLFF

d_gene: NA
v_gene: TRBV6-5
j_gene: TRBJ2-5
abundance: NA
CDR3nt: TGTGCCAGCAGTTACTCGCATGGAGGGGAGACCCAGTACTTC
CDR3aa: CASSYSHGGETQYF

d_gene: NA
v_gene: TRBV7-3
j_gene: TRBJ2-1
abundance: NA
CDR3nt: TGTGCCAGCAGCTCCATGACAGGACCCAATGAGCAGTTCTTC
CDR3aa: CASSSMTGPNEQFF

d_gene: NA
v_gene: TRBV4-3
j_gene: TRBJ2-2
abundance: few
CDR3nt: TGCGCCAGCAGCCAAGATCTAGTCGCCGGGGAGCTGTTTTTT
CDR3aa: CASSQDLVAGELFF

d_gene: TRBD1
v_gene: TRBV7-2
j_gene: TRBJ2-3
abundance: few
CDR3nt: TGTGCCAGCAGCTTATCACAGGGGTTTACAGATACGCAGTATTTT
CDR3aa: CASSLSQGFTDTQYF

d_gene: TRBD2
v_gene: TRBV6-5
j_gene: TRBJ2-1
abundance: once
CDR3nt: TGTGCCAGCAGCCCTACTAGCGGGGAGAACAATGAGCAGTTCTTC
CDR3aa: CASSPTSGENNEQFF

d_gene: TRBD1
v_gene: TRBV5-1
j_gene: TRBJ2-4
abundance: NA
CDR3nt: TGCGCCAGCAGCTCGGAGACAGGGCTAGCCAAAAACATTCAGTACTTC
CDR3aa: CASSSETGLAKNIQYF

d_gene: TRBD1
v_gene: TRBV6-5
j_gene: TRBJ1-6
abundance: NA
CDR3nt: TGTGCCAGCAGTTACCCAGGGGGCAATTCACCCCTCCACTTT
CDR3aa: CASSYPGGNSPLHF

d_gene: NA
v_gene: TRBV11-3
j_gene: TRBJ2-2
abundance: NA
CDR3nt: TGTGCCAGCACCCCGTGGGGGGGCTCGGGTAAAAGGGCCGGGGAGCTGTTTTTT
CDR3aa: CASTPWGGSGKRAGELFF

d_gene: NA
v_gene: TRBV15
j_gene: TRBJ2-3
abundance: NA
CDR3nt: TGTGCCACCAGCAGAGACCGCGGGGGCTCAGATACGCAGTATTTT
CDR3aa: CATSRDRGGSDTQYF

d_gene: TRBD2
v_gene: TRBV18
j_gene: TRBJ2-3
abundance: NA
CDR3nt: TGTGCCAGCTCCCCGAGGACTAGCGGGAGTCGTGGGGCGACAGATACGCAGTATTTT
CDR3aa: CASSPRTSGSRGATDTQYF

d_gene: NA
v_gene: TRBV27
j_gene: TRBJ1-2
abundance: NA
CDR3nt: TGTGCCAGCAGTTTATCGGGGCTGGTGGACGGTGTTAGTAGCTACACCTTC
CDR3aa: CASSLSGLVDGVSSYTF